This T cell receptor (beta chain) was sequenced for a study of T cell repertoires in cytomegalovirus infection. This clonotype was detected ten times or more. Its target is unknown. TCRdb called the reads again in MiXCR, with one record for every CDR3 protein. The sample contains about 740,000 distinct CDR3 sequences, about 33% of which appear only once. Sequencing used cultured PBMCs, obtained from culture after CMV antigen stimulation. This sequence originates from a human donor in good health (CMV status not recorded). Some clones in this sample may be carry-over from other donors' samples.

The CDR3 sequence is CASTWGNSNQPQHF. DNA for the CDR3: TGTGCCAGCACCTGGGGGAATAGCAATCAGCCCCAGCATTTT. The chain uses TRBV12-3 or TRBV12-4 and TRBJ1-5; TRBD1 is a possible D gene (5 bases). The CDR3 extends over 14 amino acids. V was trimmed by 7 bases and J by 0 bases, leaving 10 bases between them.